This T cell receptor beta chain is from a study of cytomegalovirus exposure and HLA in healthy donors. Germline V gene lookup returns CDR1 SGHAT and CDR2 FQNNGV. Trimming took off 5 bases at V and 4 bases at J, with 20 bases between the two ends. This CDR3 contains 16 residues. The PCR contained 60 Vbeta and 13 Jbeta primers. The method was immunoSEQ multiplex PCR; TCRdb's version includes in-frame clones alone and lacks a portion of them. Here the sample spans 160,000 or so clones, approximately 72% being singletons. V is TRBV11-2 and J is TRBJ2-5; D possibly corresponds to TRBD2 (5 bases). Sequencing was performed on PBMCs. The origin of this receptor is a female donor in good health and CMV-seronegative. The CDR3 region is CASSPLPAASRETQYF. The DNA for the CDR3 is TGTGCCAGCAGCCCGCTGCCAGCGGCCTCCCGAGAGACCCAGTACTTC. The entire variable domain, with the rest obtained from reference TRBV11-2 and TRBJ2-5, is as follows: EAGVAQSPRYKIIEKRQSVAFWCNPISGHATLYWYQQILGQGPKLLIQFQNNGVVDDSQLPKDRFSAERLKGVDSTLKIQPAKLEDSAVYLCASSPLPAASRETQYFGPGTRLLVL.